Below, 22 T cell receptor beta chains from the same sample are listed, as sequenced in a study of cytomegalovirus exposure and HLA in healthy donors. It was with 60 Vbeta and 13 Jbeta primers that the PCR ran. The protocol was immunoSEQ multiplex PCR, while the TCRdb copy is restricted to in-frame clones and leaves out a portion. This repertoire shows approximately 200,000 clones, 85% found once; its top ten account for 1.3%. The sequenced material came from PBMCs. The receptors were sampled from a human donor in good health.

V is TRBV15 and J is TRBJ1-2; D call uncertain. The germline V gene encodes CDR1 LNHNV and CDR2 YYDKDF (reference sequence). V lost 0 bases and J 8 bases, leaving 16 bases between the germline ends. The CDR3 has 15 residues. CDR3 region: CATSRDLNRGTGYTF. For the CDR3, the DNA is TGTGCCACCAGCAGAGATCTAAATCGGGGTACCGGCTACACCTTC.

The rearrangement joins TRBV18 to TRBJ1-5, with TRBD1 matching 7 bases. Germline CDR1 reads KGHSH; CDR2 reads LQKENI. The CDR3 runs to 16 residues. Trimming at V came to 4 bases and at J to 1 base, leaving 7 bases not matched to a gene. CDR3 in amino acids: CASSQRADRSNQPQHF. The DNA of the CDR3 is TGTGCCAGCTCACAGCGAGCGGACAGGAGCAATCAGCCCCAGCATTTT.

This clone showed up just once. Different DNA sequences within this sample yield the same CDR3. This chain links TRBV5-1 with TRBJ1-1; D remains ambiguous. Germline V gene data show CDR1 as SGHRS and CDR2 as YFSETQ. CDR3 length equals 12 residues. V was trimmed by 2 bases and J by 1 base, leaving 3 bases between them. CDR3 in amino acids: CASSLQNTEAFF. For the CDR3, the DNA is TGCGCCAGCAGCTTACAGAACACTGAAGCTTTCTTT.

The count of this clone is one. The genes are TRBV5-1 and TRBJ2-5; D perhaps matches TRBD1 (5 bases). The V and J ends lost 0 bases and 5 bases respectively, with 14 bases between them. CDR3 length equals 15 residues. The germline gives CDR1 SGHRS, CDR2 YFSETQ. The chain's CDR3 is CASSLALGAGETQYF. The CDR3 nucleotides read TGCGCCAGCAGCTTGGCCCTTGGGGCAGGGGAGACCCAGTACTTC. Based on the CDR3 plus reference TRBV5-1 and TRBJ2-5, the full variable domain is KAGVTQTPRYLIKTRGQQVTLSCSPISGHRSVSWYQQTPGQGLQFLFEYFSETQRNKGNFPGRFSGRQFSNSRSEMNVSTLELGDSALYLCASSLALGAGETQYFGPGTRLLVL.

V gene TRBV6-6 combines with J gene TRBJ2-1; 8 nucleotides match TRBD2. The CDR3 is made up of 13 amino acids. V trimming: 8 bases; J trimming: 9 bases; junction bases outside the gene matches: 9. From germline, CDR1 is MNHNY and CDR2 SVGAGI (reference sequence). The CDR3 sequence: CASEKSGSAEQFF. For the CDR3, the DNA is TGTGCCAGCGAGAAGAGCGGGAGCGCTGAGCAGTTCTTC.

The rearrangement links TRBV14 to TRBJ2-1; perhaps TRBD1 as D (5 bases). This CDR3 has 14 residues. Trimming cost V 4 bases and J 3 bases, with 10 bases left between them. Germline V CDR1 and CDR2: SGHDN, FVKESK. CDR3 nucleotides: TGTGCCAGCAGCCCCCGACAGCACTACAATGAGCAGTTCTTC. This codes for CASSPRQHYNEQFF. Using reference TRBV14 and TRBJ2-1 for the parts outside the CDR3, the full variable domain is EAGVTQFPSHSVIEKGQTVTLRCDPISGHDNLYWYRRVMGKEIKFLLHFVKESKQDESGMPNNRFLAERTGGTYSTLKVQPAELEDSGVYFCASSPRQHYNEQFFGPGTRLTVL.

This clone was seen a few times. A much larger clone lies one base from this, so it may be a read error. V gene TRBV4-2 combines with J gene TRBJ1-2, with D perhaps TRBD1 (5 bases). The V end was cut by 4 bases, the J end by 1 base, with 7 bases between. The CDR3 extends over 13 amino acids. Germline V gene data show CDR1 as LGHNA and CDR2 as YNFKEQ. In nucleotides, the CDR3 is TGTGCCAGCAGCCCCCAGGGTAACTATGGCTACACCTTC. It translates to CASSPQGNYGYTF.

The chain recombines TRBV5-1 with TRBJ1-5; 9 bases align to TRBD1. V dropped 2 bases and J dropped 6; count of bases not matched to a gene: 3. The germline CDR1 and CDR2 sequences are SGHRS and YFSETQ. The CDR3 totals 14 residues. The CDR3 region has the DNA TGCGCCAGCAGCTTCACAGGGGGCATTCAGCCCCAGCATTTT. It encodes CASSFTGGIQPQHF.

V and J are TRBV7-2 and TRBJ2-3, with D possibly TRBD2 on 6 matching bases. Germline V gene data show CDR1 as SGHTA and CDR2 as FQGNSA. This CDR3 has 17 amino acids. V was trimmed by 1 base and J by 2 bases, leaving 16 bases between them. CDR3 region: CASSLVVTRLVTDTQYF. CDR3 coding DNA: TGTGCCAGCAGCTTAGTTGTTACCCGACTAGTCACAGATACGCAGTATTTT. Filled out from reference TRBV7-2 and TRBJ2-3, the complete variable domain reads GAGVSQSPSNKVTEKGKDVELRCDPISGHTALYWYRQSLGQGLEFLIYFQGNSAPDKSGLPSDRFSAERTGGSVSTLTIQRTQQEDSAVYLCASSLVVTRLVTDTQYFGPGTRLTVL.

The DNA for the CDR3 is TGTGCCAGCAGCTTAGAAGCGGGAGGAACCACAGATACGCAGTATTTT. This sequence encodes CASSLEAGGTTDTQYF. This chain links TRBV7-2 with TRBJ2-3, with 9 positions matching TRBD2. Germline V gene sequence: CDR1 SGHTA, CDR2 FQGNSA. The J segment lost 2 bases and the V segment lost 1 base, leaving 4 bases of the junction unmatched. The CDR3 length is 16 residues. The variable domain in full, completed from reference TRBV7-2 and TRBJ2-3, reads GAGVSQSPSNKVTEKGKDVELRCDPISGHTALYWYRQSLGQGLEFLIYFQGNSAPDKSGLPSDRFSAERTGGSVSTLTIQRTQQEDSAVYLCASSLEAGGTTDTQYFGPGTRLTVL.

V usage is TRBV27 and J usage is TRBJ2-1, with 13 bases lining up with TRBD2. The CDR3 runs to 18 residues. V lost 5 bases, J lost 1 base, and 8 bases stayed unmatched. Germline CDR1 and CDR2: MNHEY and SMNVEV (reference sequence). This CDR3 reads CASSQRTSGSSSYNEQFF. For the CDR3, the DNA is TGTGCCAGCAGTCAACGGACTAGCGGGAGTAGTTCCTACAATGAGCAGTTCTTC.

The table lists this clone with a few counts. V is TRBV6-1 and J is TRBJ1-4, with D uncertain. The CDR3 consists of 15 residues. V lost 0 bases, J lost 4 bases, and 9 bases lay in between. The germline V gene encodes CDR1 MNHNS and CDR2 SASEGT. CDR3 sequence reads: CASSEALGGNEKLFF. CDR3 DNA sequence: TGTGCCAGCAGTGAAGCGTTAGGAGGTAATGAAAAACTGTTTTTT.

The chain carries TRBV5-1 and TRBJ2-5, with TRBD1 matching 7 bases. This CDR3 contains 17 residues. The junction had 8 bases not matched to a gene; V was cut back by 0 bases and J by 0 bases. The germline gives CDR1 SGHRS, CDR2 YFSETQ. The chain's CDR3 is CASSLGATGLYQETQYF. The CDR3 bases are TGCGCCAGCAGCTTGGGGGCGACAGGGTTATACCAAGAGACCCAGTACTTC.

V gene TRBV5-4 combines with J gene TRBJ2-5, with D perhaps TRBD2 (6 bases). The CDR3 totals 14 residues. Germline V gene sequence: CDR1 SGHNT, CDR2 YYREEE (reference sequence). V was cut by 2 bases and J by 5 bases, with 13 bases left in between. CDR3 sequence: CASSLGPGEETQYF. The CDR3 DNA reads TGTGCCAGCAGCTTAGGGCCGGGGGAGGAGACCCAGTACTTC.

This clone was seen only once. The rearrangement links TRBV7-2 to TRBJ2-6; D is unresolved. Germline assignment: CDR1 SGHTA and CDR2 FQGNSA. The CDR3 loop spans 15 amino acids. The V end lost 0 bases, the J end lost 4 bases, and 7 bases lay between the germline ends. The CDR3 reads CASSLAVRGANVLTF. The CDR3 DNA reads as TGTGCCAGCAGCTTAGCGGTGAGGGGGGCCAACGTCCTGACTTTC.

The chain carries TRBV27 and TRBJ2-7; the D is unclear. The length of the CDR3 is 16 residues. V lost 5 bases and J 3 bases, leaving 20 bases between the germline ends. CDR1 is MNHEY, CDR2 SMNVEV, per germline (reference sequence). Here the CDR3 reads CASSPDFGLAYYEQYF. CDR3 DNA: TGTGCCAGCAGTCCTGATTTCGGTCTCGCGTACTACGAGCAGTACTTC.

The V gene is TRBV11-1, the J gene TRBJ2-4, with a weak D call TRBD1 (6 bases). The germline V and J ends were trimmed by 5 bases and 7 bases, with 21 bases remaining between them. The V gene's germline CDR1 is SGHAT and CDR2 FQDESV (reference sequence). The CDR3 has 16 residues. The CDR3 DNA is TGTGCCAGCAGCCCGACAGGACCCAGACCTGGGAACATTCAGTACTTC. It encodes CASSPTGPRPGNIQYF.

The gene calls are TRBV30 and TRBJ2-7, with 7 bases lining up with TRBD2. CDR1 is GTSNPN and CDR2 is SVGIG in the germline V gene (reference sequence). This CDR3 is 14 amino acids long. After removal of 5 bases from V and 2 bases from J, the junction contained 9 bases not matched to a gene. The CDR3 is CAWGRRGWPYEQYF. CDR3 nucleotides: TGTGCCTGGGGTAGGCGGGGGTGGCCCTACGAGCAGTACTTC.

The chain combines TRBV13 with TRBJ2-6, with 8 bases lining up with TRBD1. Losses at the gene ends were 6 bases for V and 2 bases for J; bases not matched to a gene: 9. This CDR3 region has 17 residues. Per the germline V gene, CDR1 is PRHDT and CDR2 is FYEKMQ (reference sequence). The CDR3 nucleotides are TGTGCCAGCAGGGAGGGCAGGGGGCTGACTGGGGCCAACGTCCTGACTTTC. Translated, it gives CASREGRGLTGANVLTF.

DNA of the CDR3: TGTGCCACCAGCAGCACTACCCGGGTCGAGCAGTACTTC. It encodes CATSSTTRVEQYF. This sequence joins TRBV15 and TRBJ2-7; D gene uncertain. The CDR3 covers 13 residues. Trimming shortened V by 3 bases and J by 6 bases, and 12 bases separated the two germline ends. Germline values: CDR1 LNHNV, CDR2 YYDKDF (reference sequence).

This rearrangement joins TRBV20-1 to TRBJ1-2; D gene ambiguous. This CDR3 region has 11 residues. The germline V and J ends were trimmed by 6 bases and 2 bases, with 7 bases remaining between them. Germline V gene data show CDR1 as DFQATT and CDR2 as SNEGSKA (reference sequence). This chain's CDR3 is CSATRNYGYTF. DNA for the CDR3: TGCAGTGCCACCAGGAACTATGGCTACACCTTC.

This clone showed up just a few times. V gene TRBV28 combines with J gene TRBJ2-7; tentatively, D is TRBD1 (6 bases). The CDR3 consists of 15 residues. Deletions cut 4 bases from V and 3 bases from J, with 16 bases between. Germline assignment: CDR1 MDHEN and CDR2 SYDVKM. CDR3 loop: CASSSVGTRFYEQYF. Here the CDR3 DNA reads TGTGCCAGCAGTTCCGTCGGGACAAGATTCTACGAGCAGTACTTC.